This T cell receptor beta chain was identified in a study of T cell clonality in common variable immunodeficiency. This clone occurred many times. The CDR3 end lies 3 residues beyond the end of the read and is filled in from the germline J gene. The CDR3 contains 12 residues. In germline, CDR1 is SGHTA, CDR2 FQGTGA. Some clones are missing from TCRdb's copy, which holds only in-frame ones; the method was immunoSEQ multiplex PCR. This repertoire holds roughly 51,000 clones, and none appear only once. The receptor's source is a person aged 18-70 years in good health. Sequencing input: peripheral blood mononuclear cells. The chain joins TRBV7-3 to TRBJ2-3; D tentatively fits TRBD1 or TRBD2 (5 bases each). CDR3 bases read: TGTGCCAGCAGCTTGGGCCAGGGAGCG. This translates into CASSLGQGA. From start to end, the CDR3 is CASSLGQGAQYF.